The entry that follows covers one T cell receptor beta chain sequence. This clonotype was detected only a few times. Its antigen is not yet known. The sample holds no much larger clone one base away, and base qualities are not on file. These data originate in a study of regulatory T cells in long-lasting Graves disease (TCRdb year 2021). For context, the study as a whole: To count as having persistent Graves' disease, a patient had to have received antithyroid drug treatment for over 5 years with TSH receptor autoantibodies remaining persistently positive. Peripheral blood TCR sequencing and RNA sequencing compared persistent Graves' disease patients with newly diagnosed Graves' disease patients. A total of about 35 samples underwent TCR sequencing, from about 13 patients with persistent Graves' disease and some 20 patients with newly diagnosed Graves' disease. Persistent Graves' disease patients in the clinical cohort had taken antithyroid drugs for 9 to 11 years on average. The study was registered as a clinical trial and conducted in China. Study-wide findings and limitations: Only the TCR beta chain was sequenced and analyzed. The study examined only peripheral blood because the primary lesion, thyroid tissue, could not be accessed. Compared with newly diagnosed patients, patients with persistent Graves' disease had lower TCR Shannon entropy and fewer highly expanded clones, which suggests clonal expansion. Persistent patients shared more public clonotypes among themselves (2,741) than newly diagnosed patients did (about 970). The authors noted that the small sample size was a limitation that may lower accuracy.

Receptor amplification or capture employed multiplex PCR. TCRdb lists the instrument as Illumina HiSeq 4000. CDR3 regions were amplified by Arm-PCR with iRepertoire HTBI primers to construct TCR beta libraries. Before sequencing, the PCR products underwent gel purification. The published analysis was carried out like this. Across samples, roughly 60 TRBV and approximately 15 TRBJ segments were identified and used for gene usage analysis of CDR3 amino acid clonotypes. COPE and FqMerger were used to merge filtered high-quality paired reads into contigs. BLAST was used to align contigs to the IMGT TRBV, TRBD and TRBJ reference genes, and CDR3 was defined following IMGT. Highly expanded clones were defined as clonotypes with a frequency above 0.1%. Shannon entropy served as the measure of repertoire diversity, while the Gini coefficient captured V-J evenness. A clonotype found in more than one individual was treated as public. Through fastp at Q25 and MiXCR, TCRdb rebuilt clones from the public reads, retaining in-frame beta chains. When rows share a CDR3 protein, they turn into one entry using the most common DNA and genes. These V and J calls derive from TCRdb rather than the authors' analysis. This sample has 700,000 or so distinct CDR3 sequences in its table, and around 30% of those were observed once. In total, the top ten clones hold 35% to 55% of the sample.

This specimen's time point label, per the study, means: persistent/refractory GD, antithyroid drugs over 5 years with positive TRAb. For both TCR sequencing and RNA sequencing, RNA was extracted from PBMCs in TRIzol. Graves' disease was diagnosed according to American Thyroid Association guidelines. The patients came from an endocrinology department in Xi'an, China. Each patient gave approximately 10 milliliters of peripheral blood, collected in an EDTA anticoagulant tube. Ficoll Paque Plus density gradient separation was used to isolate PBMCs, and no further T cell sorting was done. An Agilent 2100 Bioanalyzer and agarose gel were used to check RNA quality, while a NanoDrop 2000 measured RNA concentration. Here the sequenced sample was peripheral blood mononuclear cells (PBMCs), taken when the disease was refractory, from a patient treated with antithyroid drugs. This clonotype was obtained from a female donor with Graves disease.

In nucleotides, the sequence is TGCAGCGTTACCAGGACTAGCGGGTATGGGGAGCAGTACTTC. This encodes CSVTRTSGYGEQYF. The V gene is TRBV29-1 and the J gene is TRBJ2-7; 11 middle bases align to TRBD2. Clipping removes 5 bases from V and 7 bases from J, with 10 as the unmatched junction base count. The germline V gene provides CDR1 SQVTM and CDR2 ANQGSEA. Measured from the cysteine to the phenylalanine, the CDR3 is 14 residues long. The only DNA kept is the CDR3, 42 bases in frame from the first base.